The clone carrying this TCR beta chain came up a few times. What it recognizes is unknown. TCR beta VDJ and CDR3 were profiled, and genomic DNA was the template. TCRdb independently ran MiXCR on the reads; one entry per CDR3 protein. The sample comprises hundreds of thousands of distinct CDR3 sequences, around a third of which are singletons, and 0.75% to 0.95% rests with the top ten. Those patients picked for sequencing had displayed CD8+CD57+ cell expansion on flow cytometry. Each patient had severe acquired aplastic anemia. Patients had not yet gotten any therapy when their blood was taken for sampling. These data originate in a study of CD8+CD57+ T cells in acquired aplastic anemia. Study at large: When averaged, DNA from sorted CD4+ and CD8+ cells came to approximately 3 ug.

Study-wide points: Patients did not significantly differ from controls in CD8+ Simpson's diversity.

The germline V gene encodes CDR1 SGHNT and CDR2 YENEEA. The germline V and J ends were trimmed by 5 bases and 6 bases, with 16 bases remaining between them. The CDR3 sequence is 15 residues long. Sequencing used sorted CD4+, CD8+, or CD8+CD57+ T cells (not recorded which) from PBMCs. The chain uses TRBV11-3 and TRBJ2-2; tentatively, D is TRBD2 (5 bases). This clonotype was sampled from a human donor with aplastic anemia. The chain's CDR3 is CASSISARGAGELFF. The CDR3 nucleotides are TGTGCCAGCAGCATTTCGGCCCGGGGAGCCGGGGAGCTGTTTTTT.